This entry lists 29 T cell receptor beta chains sequenced from one sample in a study of T cells in Graves' hyperthyroidism and ophthalmopathy. The TCR beta CDR3 regions underwent amplification using RNA transcripts as the source. The TCR CDR3 first-round RT-PCR relied on the HTBI primer set. TCRdb reanalysed the multiplex PCR reads using MiXCR and keeps one entry per CDR3 protein. The sample records fewer than 750,000 distinct CDR3 sequences, around 42% being singletons. Material for sequencing was peripheral blood or thyroid tissue (not recorded which). Every receptor here comes from a woman aged 18-29 years with Graves' hyperthyroidism.

About this clonotype: A much larger clone sits a single nucleotide away, making a read error possible. This chain uses TRBV7-2 with TRBJ1-4, with a possible D match to TRBD1 (5 bases). Germline values: CDR1 SGHTA, CDR2 FQGNSA. V lost 5 bases to trimming and J lost 7 bases, with 20 bases between them. The CDR3 runs to 16 residues. The CDR3 nucleotides read TGTGCCAGCAGCCAAAACCGGGACGGGGGGTTTGAAAAACTGTTTTTT. Amino acids: CASSQNRDGGFEKLFF.

This clonotype has just one count. This chain connects TRBV7-3 to TRBJ1-5; 10 bases align to TRBD1. After removal of 6 bases from V and 9 bases from J, the junction contained 8 bases not matched to a gene. CDR1 is SGHTA and CDR2 is FQGTGA in the germline V gene. The CDR3 length is 14 residues. CDR3 DNA sequence: TGTGCCAGCAGTGAAGGGACAGGGGAGCGGCCCCAGCATTTT. Translating gives CASSEGTGERPQHF.

V is TRBV20-1 and J is TRBJ1-1, with 9 bases lining up with TRBD1. The germline gives CDR1 DFQATT, CDR2 SNEGSKA (reference sequence). This CDR3 is built from 13 residues. V was pared by 3 bases and J by 10 bases, with 9 bases of the junction left unmatched. DNA for the CDR3: TGCAGTGCTAGCAACCCGGGGACAGGGACAGCTTTCTTT. It translates to CSASNPGTGTAFF.

This clonotype has just one count. The chain has TRBV2 and TRBJ2-7; 7 bases map to TRBD1. Germline CDR1 reads SNHLY; CDR2 reads FYNNEI. This CDR3 contains 12 residues. V shed 7 bases and J 3 bases; nucleotides not matched to a gene: 3. In nucleotides, the CDR3 is TGTGCCAGCATTCGACAGGGCTACGAGCAGTACTTC. Protein product: CASIRQGYEQYF.

This clonotype was detected many times. The chain recombines TRBV6-2 or TRBV6-3 with TRBJ2-6; D not certain. The CDR3 loop spans 15 amino acids. Germline V gives CDR1 MNHEY, CDR2 SVGEGT. V was clipped by 7 bases and J by 0 bases, with 10 bases between them. The CDR3: CASTPPTSGANVLTF. The DNA of the CDR3 is TGTGCCAGCACCCCTCCCACCTCTGGGGCCAACGTCCTGACTTTC.

As for this clonotype: The conserved closing phenylalanine or tryptophan is absent in this CDR3, likely reflecting a read error. The V and J genes are TRBV2 and TRBJ1-5; the D is unclear. The germline V gene has CDR1 SNHLY and CDR2 FYNNEI. This CDR3 comprises 14 residues. The V and J ends lost 3 bases and 4 bases respectively, with 10 bases between them. The CDR3 region is CASSDVGLNQPQHL. CDR3 nucleotides: TGTGCCAGCAGTGATGTAGGCTTAAATCAGCCCCAGCATCTT.

V gene TRBV2 combines with J gene TRBJ1-3; D might be TRBD1 (6 bases). Trimming left V 7 bases short and J 2 bases short, with 12 bases between. Per germline, CDR1 SNHLY and CDR2 FYNNEI. This CDR3 has 14 amino acids. CDR3 in amino acids: CASTRDTAGNTIYF. Here the CDR3 DNA reads TGTGCCAGCACCCGGGACACCGCTGGAAACACCATATATTTT.

The chain employs TRBV30 and TRBJ2-7; D possibly corresponds to TRBD1 (6 bases). Trimming stripped 6 bases from V and 4 bases from J, with 10 bases between. The germline V gene encodes CDR1 GTSNPN and CDR2 SVGIG (reference sequence). CDR3 length equals 11 residues. CDR3 residues: CACKQGYEQYF. CDR3 nucleotides: TGTGCCTGCAAACAGGGATACGAGCAGTACTTC.

Details on this clonotype: The germline gene is not matched at one end of the junction; a read error may be the cause. The chain is built from TRBV13 and TRBJ2-7, with D possibly TRBD2 on 6 matching bases. Per germline, CDR1 PRHDT and CDR2 FYEKMQ (reference sequence). This CDR3 spans 15 amino acids. The CDR3 DNA reads TGTGCCATCCCGGAATTAGCGGAGAACACCGGGGAGCTGTACTTC. Translation: CAIPELAENTGELYF. Full variable domain (remainder filled in from reference TRBV13 and TRBJ2-7): AAGVIQSPRHLIKEKRETATLKCYPIPRHDTVYWYQQGPGQDPQFLISFYEKMQSDKGSIPDRFSAQQFSDYHSELNMSSLELGDSALYFCAIPELAENTGELYFGPGTRLTVT.

This chain links TRBV7-8 with TRBJ2-7; TRBD2 matches 13 bases. V lost 6 bases to trimming and J lost 7 bases; unmatched junction nucleotides: 9. CDR3 length equals 15 residues. Germline lookup yields CDR1 SGHVS and CDR2 FQNEAQ. The CDR3 sequence is CASRGQLAGGPEQYF. CDR3 in DNA: TGTGCCAGCAGGGGCCAACTAGCGGGAGGGCCGGAGCAGTACTTC.

This chain uses TRBV9 with TRBJ1-2; tentatively, D is TRBD1 (5 bases). Germline V gives CDR1 SGDLS, CDR2 YYNGEE. The CDR3 covers 12 residues. V shed 7 bases and J shed 2 bases, with 9 bases lying between them. The CDR3, as DNA: TGTGCCAGCGCCCGGGACAACTATGGCTACACCTTC. Amino acid sequence: CASARDNYGYTF.

This clonotype was seen many times. The rearrangement joins TRBV7-9 to TRBJ2-2; D not certain. The CDR3 has 15 amino acids. Germline CDR1 and CDR2: SEHNR and FQNEAQ (reference sequence). V lost 2 bases to trimming and J lost 0 bases, with 7 bases between them. This CDR3 reads CASSLLGPNTGELFF. Written as DNA, the CDR3 is TGTGCCAGCAGCTTACTCGGTCCGAACACCGGGGAGCTGTTTTTT.

The chain joins TRBV6-2 or TRBV6-3 to TRBJ2-7; D remains ambiguous. The CDR3 totals 11 residues. Deletions cut 7 bases from V and 4 bases from J, with 8 bases between. CDR1 is MNHEY and CDR2 is SVGEGT in the germline V gene. DNA for the CDR3: TGTGCCAGCACCATGGGGTACGAGCAGTACTTC. This encodes CASTMGYEQYF.

The chain has TRBV7-3 and TRBJ1-2; no clear D gene. Trimming shortened V by 4 bases and J by 9 bases, and 12 bases separated the two germline ends. This CDR3 region has 12 residues. Germline V gene sequence: CDR1 SGHTA, CDR2 FQGTGA. The CDR3, as DNA: TGTGCCAGCAGCTCAGAACTGGATAGCTACACCTTC. Translating gives CASSSELDSYTF.

Only a few counts were recorded for this clonotype. The chain recombines TRBV11-3 with TRBJ1-4; D is undetermined. The CDR3 is 13 residues long. Germline CDR1 SGHNT, CDR2 YENEEA. The germline V and J ends were trimmed by 3 bases and 5 bases, with 7 bases remaining between them. The DNA of the CDR3 is TGTGCCAGCAGCTTCGACATAAATGAAAAACTGTTTTTT. Translation: CASSFDINEKLFF.

In this sample, this clonotype turned up many times. The CDR3 sequence is CSAPAAQDYGYTF. The CDR3, as DNA: TGCAGTGCTCCAGCAGCACAGGACTATGGCTACACCTTC. The chain combines TRBV20-1 with TRBJ1-2; TRBD1 is a possible D gene (5 bases). The CDR3 totals 13 residues. Per the germline V gene, CDR1 is DFQATT and CDR2 is SNEGSKA (reference sequence). Trimming removed 5 bases at V and 3 bases at J, with 13 bases between.

This chain joins TRBV11-2 and TRBJ2-2; 7 nucleotides align to TRBD2. This CDR3 is 16 amino acids long. V shed 0 bases and J 0 bases; nucleotides not matched to a gene: 1. CDR1 SGHAT and CDR2 FQNNGV come from the germline V gene. CDR3: CASSLEGRANTGELFF. In nucleotides, the CDR3 is TGTGCCAGCAGCTTAGAGGGGAGGGCGAACACCGGGGAGCTGTTTTTT.

The chain employs TRBV19 and TRBJ2-2, with 7 bases that match TRBD1. Germline V gives CDR1 LNHDA, CDR2 SQIVND (reference sequence). This CDR3 comprises 15 residues. The CDR3 nucleotides read TGTGCTAGTCAGGACAGGCGCTCCGGGCCCGGGGAGCTGTTTTTT. Residues: CASQDRRSGPGELFF.

V usage is TRBV7-8 and J usage is TRBJ1-5, with D hard to call. This CDR3 region has 15 residues. Looked up from germline, CDR1 is SGHVS and CDR2 is FQNEAQ. V was trimmed by 5 bases and J by 14 bases, leaving 25 bases between them. The CDR3 nucleotides are TGTGCCAGCAGCCAAGGCGGACTAGCGGATCCCTACGAGCATTTT. The encoded protein is CASSQGGLADPYEHF.

In its sample, this clonotype was seen many times. CDR3 DNA sequence: TGTGCCACCGGCCTTCCTGAGCCGCAGTATTTT. It translates to CATGLPEPQYF. This chain connects TRBV15 to TRBJ2-3, with D unresolved. Trimming stripped 8 bases from V and 10 bases from J, with 13 bases between. The CDR3 runs to 11 residues. Per germline, CDR1 LNHNV and CDR2 YYDKDF (reference sequence).

The gene calls are TRBV24-1 and TRBJ2-5; 11 positions match TRBD2. CDR3 length equals 15 residues. The germline V gene has CDR1 KGHDR and CDR2 SFDVKD. Trimming at V came to 4 bases and at J to 2 bases, leaving 2 bases not matched to a gene. CDR3 region: CATSEIAGGQETQYF. In nucleotides, the CDR3 is TGTGCCACCAGTGAGATAGCGGGAGGGCAAGAGACCCAGTACTTC.

V gene TRBV29-1 combines with J gene TRBJ1-2; D remains unclear. Germline lookup yields CDR1 SQVTM and CDR2 ANQGSEA. This CDR3 has 15 amino acids. Trimming cost V 3 bases and J 5 bases, with 19 bases left between them. The CDR3 protein is CSVDRANQETYGYTF. Here the CDR3 DNA reads TGCAGCGTTGATAGGGCCAACCAAGAGACGTATGGCTACACCTTC.

This clonotype was picked up many times. The gene calls are TRBV19 and TRBJ1-5, with TRBD1 matching 8 bases. The ends lost 5 bases at V and 2 bases at J; junction bases unmatched: 11. Germline V gene sequence: CDR1 LNHDA, CDR2 SQIVND (reference sequence). CDR3 length: 17 residues. The CDR3 here is CASSAGQGWIGNQPQHF. The CDR3 DNA sequence: TGTGCCAGTAGTGCTGGACAGGGCTGGATTGGCAATCAGCCCCAGCATTTT.

V usage is TRBV6-1 and J usage is TRBJ2-5, with 9 bases aligning to TRBD2. The V gene's germline CDR1 is MNHNS and CDR2 SASEGT. The CDR3 is made up of 15 amino acids. V trimming: 0 bases; J trimming: 4 bases; junction bases outside the gene matches: 3. The chain's CDR3 is CASSEASGSGETQYF. Written as DNA, the CDR3 is TGTGCCAGCAGTGAAGCTAGCGGGAGCGGAGAGACCCAGTACTTC.

The chain uses TRBV3-1 and TRBJ1-1; 9 bases agree with TRBD1. Germline loops: CDR1 LGHDT, CDR2 YNNKEL (reference sequence). Trimming at V came to 2 bases and at J to 8 bases, leaving 6 bases not matched to a gene. This CDR3 spans 14 amino acids. The CDR3 DNA sequence: TGTGCCAGCAGCCAATTTGACAGGGGGTCCGAAGCTTTCTTT. As protein: CASSQFDRGSEAFF.

About this clonotype itself: Relative to the germline gene, one junction end is altered; a read error may explain this. The rearrangement joins TRBV27 to TRBJ1-6, with D uncertain. Germline CDR1 and CDR2: MNHEY and SMNVEV (reference sequence). CDR3 length: 15 residues. The CDR3 here is CASSLESSYNSPLYF. CDR3 coding DNA: TGTGCCAGCAGTTTGGAGAGCTCCTATAATTCACCCCTCTACTTT.

This chain connects TRBV24-1 to TRBJ1-5; 9 nucleotides agree with TRBD1. The CDR3 runs 15 residues. Germline CDR1 and CDR2: KGHDR and SFDVKD. J lost 2 bases, V lost 4 bases, and 2 bases had no gene match. Here the CDR3 reads CATSDRTGGNQPQHF. The CDR3 DNA sequence: TGTGCCACCAGTGACCGGACAGGGGGCAATCAGCCCCAGCATTTT.

This clonotype was counted many times. In nucleotides, the CDR3 is TGTGCCAGCAGTTTAGGAGTTGCTGGGGCCAACGTCCTGACTTTC. Amino acid sequence: CASSLGVAGANVLTF. This rearrangement joins TRBV12-3 or TRBV12-4 to TRBJ2-6; D not certain. The CDR3 extends over 15 amino acids. Trimming left V 1 base short and J 2 bases short, with 6 bases between.

The genes are TRBV27 and TRBJ1-1; 10 positions agree with TRBD1. Germline CDR1 is MNHEY and CDR2 is SMNVEV (reference sequence). V dropped 3 bases and J dropped 4; count of bases not matched to a gene: 2. The CDR3 is 14 residues long. In nucleotides, the CDR3 is TGTGCCAGCAGTTTCCGGACAGGGGGCACTGAAGCTTTCTTT. It is translated as CASSFRTGGTEAFF.